Presented here are 13 T cell receptor beta chains from one specimen sequenced in a study of CD8 T cells in Susac syndrome. Reverse transcription of about 0.5 to 1 ug RNA was performed with random hexamers. In TCRdb, the immunoSEQ multiplex PCR reads were re-called with MiXCR into one record per CDR3 protein. The data contain about 200,000 distinct CDR3 sequences, 85% to 95% of them singletons. Sequenced sample: CD4+ T cells from PBMCs. These receptors were collected from a human donor in good health.

The rearrangement links TRBV19 to TRBJ2-3; no firm D call. This CDR3 has 14 residues. The germline gives CDR1 LNHDA, CDR2 SQIVND (reference sequence). V lost 10 bases, J lost 2 bases, and 16 bases lay in between. CDR3 residues: CATTRRTDTDTQYF. Here the CDR3 DNA reads TGTGCCACCACACGACGGACGGACACAGATACGCAGTATTTT.

The chain couples TRBV28 to TRBJ2-3; D could derive from TRBD1 or TRBD2 (5 bases each). The germline V gene has CDR1 MDHEN and CDR2 SYDVKM. Trimming pared 6 bases from V and 1 base from J, leaving 17 bases between. This CDR3 region has 16 residues. The CDR3 sequence is CASSDRDGRGTDTQYF. CDR3 sequence (DNA): TGTGCCAGCAGCGACCGGGACGGCCGAGGCACAGATACGCAGTATTTT.

The V and J genes are TRBV3-1 and TRBJ2-2; no definite D call. V gave up 6 bases and J gave up 7 bases, with 9 bases separating them. The CDR3 spans 12 residues. CDR1 LGHDT and CDR2 YNNKEL come from the germline V gene (reference sequence). The CDR3 region is CASRRTGGELFF. In DNA, the CDR3 is TGTGCCAGCAGACGGACGGGCGGGGAGCTGTTTTTT.

The chain carries TRBV20-1 and TRBJ1-1; D remains ambiguous. Germline loops: CDR1 DFQATT, CDR2 SNEGSKA (reference sequence). Between the trimmed V and J ends, which lost 4 bases and 5 bases, there was a span of 8 bases. The CDR3 loop spans 11 amino acids. The CDR3 DNA is TGCAGTGCTATGGCACCAACTGAAGCTTTCTTT. It encodes CSAMAPTEAFF.

This clonotype showed up just a few times. This chain connects TRBV18 to TRBJ2-2; D is unclear. The germline V and J ends were trimmed by 1 base and 6 bases, with 6 bases remaining between them. Germline CDR1 and CDR2: KGHSH and LQKENI. The CDR3 runs 13 residues. The CDR3 loop is CASSPQGAGELFF. DNA of the CDR3: TGTGCCAGCTCACCACAGGGTGCCGGGGAGCTGTTTTTT.

This chain uses TRBV27 with TRBJ2-1; D gene ambiguous. This CDR3 has 16 residues. Looked up from germline, CDR1 is MNHEY and CDR2 is SMNVEV (reference sequence). Trimming pared 3 bases from V and 3 bases from J, leaving 15 bases between. The CDR3 DNA sequence: TGTGCCAGCAGTTTGCGAGCTTCCCCTATCTACAATGAGCAGTTCTTC. This encodes CASSLRASPIYNEQFF.

This chain links TRBV3-1 with TRBJ1-6, with D possibly being TRBD1 (5 bases). This CDR3 is built from 16 residues. The germline V and J ends were trimmed by 4 bases and 4 bases, with 14 bases remaining between them. Germline V gene sequence: CDR1 LGHDT, CDR2 YNNKEL (reference sequence). The CDR3 DNA reads as TGTGCCAGCAGCCGCAAAGGGGCGACTTATAATTCACCCCTCCACTTT. Its translation is CASSRKGATYNSPLHF.

The chain carries TRBV20-1 and TRBJ2-5; TRBD2 matches 8 bases. Per germline, CDR1 DFQATT and CDR2 SNEGSKA (reference sequence). V trimming: 1 base; J trimming: 5 bases; junction bases outside the gene matches: 6. The CDR3 length is 14 residues. CDR3 DNA sequence: TGCAGTGCTAGAGCTGGGACTAGTGCGGAGACCCAGTACTTC. This sequence encodes CSARAGTSAETQYF.

V usage is TRBV27 and J usage is TRBJ1-2, with 7 bases matching TRBD1. The CDR3 is 15 amino acids. V shed 5 bases, J shed 0 bases, and the junction held 6 bases outside the gene matches. Germline CDR1 reads MNHEY; CDR2 reads SMNVEV (reference sequence). DNA of the CDR3: TGTGCCAGCAGTCAGGGGGACACAGCTAACTATGGCTACACCTTC. The encoded protein is CASSQGDTANYGYTF.

The rearrangement links TRBV20-1 to TRBJ2-3; possibly TRBD2 for D (5 bases). Germline CDR1 DFQATT, CDR2 SNEGSKA (reference sequence). Trimming pared 6 bases from V and 4 bases from J, leaving 17 bases between. This CDR3 spans 14 amino acids. CDR3 loop: CSAGGPDLPDTQYF. The CDR3 coding sequence is TGCAGTGCCGGTGGGCCGGACTTACCAGATACGCAGTATTTT.

This sequence joins TRBV13 and TRBJ2-3, with D uncertain. The CDR3 spans 14 residues. Trimming removed 2 bases from V and 2 bases from J, with 8 bases in between. Per the germline V gene, CDR1 is PRHDT and CDR2 is FYEKMQ (reference sequence). CDR3 DNA: TGTGCCAGCAGCTTAACCTACTCCACAGATACGCAGTATTTT. Protein: CASSLTYSTDTQYF.

CDR3 sequence reads: CASSVGDFNYEQYF. In DNA, the CDR3 is TGTGCCAGCAGCGTAGGGGACTTCAACTACGAGCAGTACTTC. The chain employs TRBV9 and TRBJ2-7; tentatively, D is TRBD2 (6 bases). The germline V and J ends were trimmed by 0 bases and 3 bases, with 10 bases remaining between them. Germline assignment: CDR1 SGDLS and CDR2 YYNGEE. The CDR3 sequence is 14 residues long.

The rearrangement joins TRBV25-1 to TRBJ2-2; the D gene is possibly TRBD1 (6 bases). The V gene lost 5 bases and the J gene lost 7 bases, with 11 bases spanning the gap. The CDR3 has 13 amino acids. Germline CDR1 MGHDK, CDR2 SYGVNS. The CDR3 here is CASSSQGIGELFF. CDR3 DNA sequence: TGTGCCAGCAGTTCACAGGGTATCGGGGAGCTGTTTTTT.